A single sample is the source of the 12 T cell receptor beta chains below, sequenced in a study of T cell responses to AZD1222 COVID-19 vaccine. Measured with immunoSEQ multiplex PCR; TCRdb has only the in-frame clones, and not every one. The data hold about 86,000 clones, with about nine tenths observed a single time. Sequenced material: peripheral blood, taken 28 days after the second AZD1222 dose. The receptors were gathered from an adult who received the AZD1222 COVID-19 vaccine.

The V and J genes are TRBV7-6 and TRBJ1-2; unclear D gene. V gave up 1 base and J gave up 4 bases, with 7 bases separating them. Germline loops: CDR1 SGHVS, CDR2 FNYEAQ. The CDR3 spans 13 residues. The CDR3 nucleotides are TGTGCCAGCAGCTTAGGTGGGATCTATGGCTACACCTTC. The encoded protein is CASSLGGIYGYTF.

This chain joins TRBV24-1 and TRBJ1-2; TRBD1 is a possible D gene (5 bases). Per the germline V gene, CDR1 is KGHDR and CDR2 is SFDVKD. The CDR3 runs 12 residues. V lost 2 bases and J 8 bases, leaving 8 bases between the germline ends. The CDR3 loop reads CATSDYGGGYTF. CDR3 sequence (DNA): TGTGCCACCAGTGATTATGGGGGAGGCTACACCTTC.

The chain uses TRBV7-9 and TRBJ2-3, with D possibly TRBD1 on 6 matching bases. The CDR3 length is 14 residues. The germline V gene encodes CDR1 SEHNR and CDR2 FQNEAQ (reference sequence). Deletions cut 2 bases from V and 4 bases from J, with 10 bases between. CDR3: CASSLRSGADTQYF. As DNA, the CDR3 is TGTGCCAGCAGCTTAAGGTCAGGGGCAGATACGCAGTATTTT.

The chain recombines TRBV5-1 with TRBJ2-1; 12 nucleotides line up with TRBD2. In germline, CDR1 is SGHRS, CDR2 YFSETQ. CDR3 size: 16 residues. Losses at the gene ends were 4 bases for V and 5 bases for J; bases not matched to a gene: 7. CDR3 region: CASSLGTSGRNNEQFF. CDR3 DNA sequence: TGCGCCAGCAGCCTAGGGACTAGCGGGCGGAACAATGAGCAGTTCTTC.

V usage is TRBV3-1 (or the pseudogene TRBV3-2) and J usage is TRBJ1-4, with no clear D. Germline-derived CDR1 and CDR2 are LGHDT and YNNKEL (reference sequence). This CDR3 has 16 amino acids. The V end was cut by 2 bases, the J end by 0 bases, with 10 bases between. CDR3 sequence (DNA): TGTGCCAGCAGCCAACCCGGCGGGACAACTAATGAAAAACTGTTTTTT. Amino acids: CASSQPGGTTNEKLFF.

This rearrangement joins TRBV11-2 to TRBJ2-1; D could derive from TRBD1 or TRBD2 (5 bases each). V was cut by 10 bases and J by 2 bases, with 18 bases left in between. There are 15 residues in the CDR3. Germline CDR1 SGHAT, CDR2 FQNNGV. CDR3 coding DNA: TGTGCCATCAATTTCTGGGGGTCTCCCTACAATGAGCAGTTCTTC. This translates into CAINFWGSPYNEQFF.

The chain carries TRBV5-1 and TRBJ2-2, with TRBD1 matching over 7 bases. Germline CDR1 SGHRS, CDR2 YFSETQ. CDR3 length: 16 amino acids. V was pared by 3 bases and J by 3 bases, with 8 bases of the junction left unmatched. The CDR3 loop is CASSYNRGPDTGELFF. The CDR3 nucleotides read TGCGCCAGCAGCTACAACAGGGGCCCAGACACCGGGGAGCTGTTTTTT.

This chain connects TRBV6-4 to TRBJ2-4, with 13 bases lining up with TRBD2. Germline V gene data show CDR1 as MRHNA and CDR2 as SNTAGT. V shed 11 bases and J 3 bases; nucleotides not matched to a gene: 13. The CDR3 length is 17 residues. CDR3: CAPEGRTSGSVKNIQYF. The CDR3 nucleotides read TGTGCCCCAGAGGGGCGGACTAGCGGGAGCGTCAAAAACATTCAGTACTTC.

This chain connects TRBV4-1 to TRBJ2-3; D ambiguous. Trimming pared 0 bases from V and 4 bases from J, leaving 11 bases between. CDR3 size: 15 residues. Germline CDR1 is MGHRA and CDR2 is YSYEKL. CDR3 protein: CASSQDPRSADTQYF. For the CDR3, the DNA is TGCGCCAGCAGCCAAGATCCCAGGAGCGCAGATACGCAGTATTTT.

This chain connects TRBV3-1 (or the pseudogene TRBV3-2) to TRBJ1-1; no clear D gene. Per the germline V gene, CDR1 is LGHDT and CDR2 is YNNKEL (reference sequence). The CDR3 has 14 residues. V lost 8 bases, J lost 0 bases, and 13 bases lay in between. The CDR3 sequence is CASSVAGLNTEAFF. CDR3 in DNA: TGTGCCAGCTCCGTCGCGGGGTTGAACACTGAAGCTTTCTTT.

V and J are TRBV5-1 and TRBJ2-3; TRBD1 or TRBD2 may be the D gene (5 bases each). The CDR3 has 18 amino acids. Germline loops: CDR1 SGHRS, CDR2 YFSETQ. V lost 4 bases to trimming and J lost 3 bases, with 24 bases between them. In DNA form, the CDR3 reads TGCGCCAGCAGCCACATTTATGGGGGTAGCGCATCGACAGATACGCAGTATTTT. Translated: CASSHIYGGSASTDTQYF.

This clone was counted a single time. The chain has TRBV11-2 and TRBJ1-1; D possibly corresponds to TRBD1 (5 bases). The CDR3 is 17 amino acids. CDR1 and CDR2 from the germline V gene are SGHAT and FQNNGV. The ends were cut back, 3 bases at V and 0 bases at J, with 17 bases in the middle. The CDR3 DNA is TGTGCCAGCAGCTTCAGAGATACAGGAGCCATGAACACTGAAGCTTTCTTT. This codes for CASSFRDTGAMNTEAFF.